This TCR beta chain appears in the sequencing data of a study of Tregs in tolerant kidney transplant recipients. Libraries were prepared by immunoSEQ multiplex PCR; TCRdb keeps only in-frame clonotypes and omits some of them. The sample holds about 2,800 clones, roughly 37% seen once. By its share, this clone is medium-sized. Its matching antigen is unknown. The length of the CDR3 is 15 residues. V shed 0 bases and J shed 4 bases, with 13 bases lying between them. In germline, CDR1 is SGHNT, CDR2 YYREEE (reference sequence). The V gene is TRBV5-4, the J gene TRBJ1-1; D might be TRBD1 (6 bases). Material for sequencing was Tregs from blood cultured with allogeneic cells. The TCR sequence derives from a human donor in good health. The CDR3 DNA follows: TGTGCCAGCAGCTTGGTACAGGGCTGGGCCACTGAAGCTTTCTTT. Encoded protein: CASSLVQGWATEAFF.